This T cell receptor beta chain was sequenced during a study of T cells expressing NK-cell markers. Overall study results and limits: CD8+ T cells in over five donors included dominant NKG2C+ clonotypes at about 1.0-8%. HCMV specificity of expanded NKG2C+ T cell clones remained unclear.

TCRdb re-called the 5' RACE reads; one entry per CDR3 protein, DNA not given. The sample has almost 450,000 distinct CDR3 sequences. Comment on this clonotype: Its specificity is unknown.

Per germline, CDR1 SGDLS and CDR2 YYNGEE. This CDR3 is built from 14 residues. J is TRBJ2-1 and V is TRBV9; without DNA, the TCRdb call of TRBD2 cannot be checked. Sequences were obtained from blood T cells: a sorted CD56 or NKG2C T cell subset, CD4+ or CD8+ T cells, or bulk PBMC T cells (not recorded which). This TCR came from a woman between 18 and 70 years old in good health. CDR3 amino acids: CASSVVPSNNEQFF.